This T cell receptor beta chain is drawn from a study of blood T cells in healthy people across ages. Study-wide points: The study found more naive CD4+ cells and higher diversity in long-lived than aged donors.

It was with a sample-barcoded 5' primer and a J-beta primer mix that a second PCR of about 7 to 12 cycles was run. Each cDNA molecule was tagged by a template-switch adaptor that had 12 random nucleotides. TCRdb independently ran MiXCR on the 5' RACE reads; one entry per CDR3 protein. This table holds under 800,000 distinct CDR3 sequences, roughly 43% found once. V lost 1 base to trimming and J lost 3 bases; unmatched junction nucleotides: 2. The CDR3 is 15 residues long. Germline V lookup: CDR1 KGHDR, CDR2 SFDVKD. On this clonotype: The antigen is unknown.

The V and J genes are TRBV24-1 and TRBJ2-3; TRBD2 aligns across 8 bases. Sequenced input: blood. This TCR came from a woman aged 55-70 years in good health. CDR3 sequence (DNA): TGTGCCACCAGTGATTTCAGCGGGAGAACAGATACGCAGTATTTT. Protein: CATSDFSGRTDTQYF.